This TCR beta chain is from a study of T cells in localized non-small cell lung cancer. Broader study findings: Across samples, adjacent lung featured a median around 60 of the top 100 tumor clones. Because only a single region of the tumor was sequenced, heterogeneity remains possible. Maximal T cell clonality occurred in uninvolved adjacent lung, with tumor ranking below it. Longer overall survival associated with higher blood T cell density; shorter survival with higher adjacent-lung clonality.

Germline V CDR1 and CDR2: MNHGY, SAAAGT. Trimming shortened V by 5 bases and J by 1 base, and 11 bases separated the two germline ends. The CDR3 spans 14 residues. TCRdb keeps only in-frame clones here, not all; method: immunoSEQ multiplex PCR. The sample has several thousand clones, less than 60% seen once. In the case of this clone: Its target is unknown.

This TCR came from a male donor aged 60 or over with stage I squamous cell lung carcinoma. This specimen was lymph node tissue, taken before any cancer treatment. The chain combines TRBV6-8 with TRBJ1-1; D unclear. As DNA, the CDR3 is TGTGCCAGCAGTATGGATCAGGCGAACACTGAAGCTTTCTTT. Protein product: CASSMDQANTEAFF.